The 4 T cell receptor beta chains reported below all come from one sample, sequenced in a study of T cell responses to AZD1222 COVID-19 vaccine. Only in-frame clones appear in the TCRdb table, and some are missing; sequencing was by immunoSEQ multiplex PCR. This sample has 70,000 or so clones; less than 90% occur once, and the top ten carry approximately 25%. Here the sequenced sample was peripheral blood, taken 28 days after the second AZD1222 dose. The receptor set was obtained from an adult who received the AZD1222 COVID-19 vaccine.

J is TRBJ1-2 and V is TRBV27; the D gene is possibly TRBD1 (6 bases). Trimming took 5 bases from V and 2 from J, leaving 21 bases between them. Germline CDR1 is MNHEY and CDR2 is SMNVEV (reference sequence). The CDR3 is 17 residues long. CDR3 loop: CASSPLPGQNSNYGYTF. CDR3 in DNA: TGTGCCAGCAGTCCCCTTCCGGGACAAAATAGCAACTATGGCTACACCTTC.

The chain couples TRBV11-3 to TRBJ2-2, with D tentatively TRBD2 (7 bases). Trimming took off 1 base at V and 3 bases at J, with 15 bases between the two ends. The germline V gene encodes CDR1 SGHNT and CDR2 YENEEA. The CDR3 extends over 17 amino acids. As DNA, the CDR3 is TGTGCCAGCAGCTTAGTTCACGGGGGGCCGGACACCGGGGAGCTGTTTTTT. Translated, it gives CASSLVHGGPDTGELFF. Full variable domain (rest looked up from reference TRBV11-3 and TRBJ2-2): EAGVVQSPRYKIIEKKQPVAFWCNPISGHNTLYWYLQNLGQGPELLIRYENEEAVDDSQLPKDRFSAERLKGVDSTLKIQPAELGDSAVYLCASSLVHGGPDTGELFFGEGSRLTVL.

The chain uses TRBV7-9 and TRBJ1-1; tentatively, D is TRBD1 (5 bases). Per the germline V gene, CDR1 is SEHNR and CDR2 is FQNEAQ (reference sequence). Trimming removed 5 bases from V and 3 bases from J, with 16 bases in between. The CDR3 runs 15 residues. The CDR3, as DNA: TGTGCCAGCAGCCCGAGGGGTGGCGGGGACACTGAAGCTTTCTTT. It translates to CASSPRGGGDTEAFF.

The chain is built from TRBV6-5 and TRBJ2-7, with a weak D call TRBD2 (5 bases). The germline gives CDR1 MNHEY, CDR2 SVGAGI. V shed 5 bases and J shed 2 bases, with 10 bases lying between them. This CDR3 contains 13 residues. CDR3 DNA sequence: TGTGCCAGCAGTCGCGGAGGCACCTACGAGCAGTACTTC. This gives the protein CASSRGGTYEQYF.